These 27 T cell receptor beta chains share one sample of origin, sequenced in a study of CD8 T cells in ankylosing spondylitis. TCRdb reprocessed the 5' RACE reads with MiXCR, giving one entry per CDR3 protein. The sample lists some 130,000 distinct CDR3 sequences, 10% to 12% occurring once. The sequenced sample was blood, either unsorted or a sorted T cell fraction (not recorded which). The receptors here all came from a female donor with ankylosing spondylitis or in good health (not recorded which).

This clonotype was seen at least ten times. V and J are TRBV29-1 and TRBJ2-1, with a tentative D call TRBD1 (5 bases). Germline-derived CDR1 and CDR2 are SQVTM and ANQGSEA. This CDR3 is built from 12 residues. V was shortened by 4 bases and J by 6 bases, with 10 bases between the two germline ends. The CDR3 DNA sequence: TGCAGCGTTGCGCCCAGGGTCAATGAGCAGTTCTTC. Protein: CSVAPRVNEQFF.

In DNA, the CDR3 is TGCAGTGCTAGTAACGACTTGGGTACCTACGAGCAGTACTTC. Encoded protein: CSASNDLGTYEQYF. The chain carries TRBV20-1 and TRBJ2-7; no clear D. The CDR3 extends over 14 amino acids. From germline, CDR1 is DFQATT and CDR2 SNEGSKA (reference sequence). V lost 3 bases, J lost 2 bases, and 14 bases lay in between.

The rearrangement joins TRBV24-1 to TRBJ2-6; no clear D. The CDR3 totals 14 residues. The germline V and J ends were trimmed by 2 bases and 4 bases, with 5 bases remaining between them. CDR1 is KGHDR and CDR2 is SFDVKD in the germline V gene. The CDR3 DNA reads TGTGCCACCAGTGATTCCCGAGGGGCCAACGTCCTGACTTTC. Its translation: CATSDSRGANVLTF.

The sample holds many counts of this clonotype. The rearrangement uses TRBV18 and TRBJ2-6; D is ambiguous. Germline loops: CDR1 KGHSH, CDR2 LQKENI. Trimming stripped 0 bases from V and 1 base from J, with 1 base between. The CDR3 is 14 residues long. The CDR3 region is CASSPPSGANVLTF. CDR3 nucleotides: TGTGCCAGCTCACCACCTTCTGGGGCCAACGTCCTGACTTTC.

This clonotype was detected many times. The chain uses TRBV29-1 and TRBJ1-3; no clear D gene. V was pared by 7 bases and J by 4 bases, with 11 bases between. This CDR3 is 12 amino acids long. Germline CDR1 and CDR2: SQVTM and ANQGSEA. The DNA for the CDR3 is TGCAGCGCCGTATCTGAGGGAAACACCATATATTTT. Amino acids: CSAVSEGNTIYF.

This clonotype came up many times. The chain joins TRBV12-3 or TRBV12-4 to TRBJ2-1, with TRBD2 identical over 7 bases. V was pared by 6 bases and J by 8 bases, with 10 bases of the junction left unmatched. The CDR3 has 14 amino acids. As DNA, the CDR3 is TGTGCCAGCAGGTACAGGACTAGTGAGGATGAGCAGTTCTTC. Amino acid sequence: CASRYRTSEDEQFF.

The sample holds many counts of this clonotype. This chain links TRBV2 with TRBJ1-1, with D possibly being TRBD1 (6 bases). The CDR3 contains 13 residues. V dropped 6 bases and J dropped 5 bases, with 13 bases sitting between them. The V gene's germline CDR1 is SNHLY and CDR2 FYNNEI. The DNA of the CDR3 is TGTGCCAGCAGACTCGATGACAGGACTGAAGCTTTCTTT. Amino acids: CASRLDDRTEAFF.

This clonotype was detected many times. J is TRBJ2-5 and V is TRBV5-4, with a tentative D call TRBD2 (5 bases). This CDR3 has 15 residues. Trimming shortened V by 0 bases and J by 4 bases, and 13 bases separated the two germline ends. CDR1 SGHNT and CDR2 YYREEE come from the germline V gene (reference sequence). The CDR3 DNA reads TGTGCCAGCAGCTTGGCCACGGACTCGGTAGAGACCCAGTACTTC. Amino acids: CASSLATDSVETQYF.

This clonotype has ten or more counts. This rearrangement joins TRBV29-1 to TRBJ2-7; 7 nucleotides align to TRBD2. The CDR3 length is 15 residues. The germline CDR1 and CDR2 sequences are SQVTM and ANQGSEA. V was pared by 4 bases and J by 0 bases, with 9 bases of the junction left unmatched. CDR3 protein: CSVGGALAVSYEQYF. CDR3 DNA: TGCAGCGTTGGTGGGGCTCTAGCGGTCTCCTACGAGCAGTACTTC.

This clonotype was recorded at least ten times. This rearrangement joins TRBV5-1 to TRBJ2-7; TRBD2 agrees at 12 bases. Germline V gives CDR1 SGHRS, CDR2 YFSETQ. The CDR3 covers 16 residues. With V trimmed by 4 bases and J by 0 bases, 5 bases remained unmatched. CDR3 residues: CASSTGTSGYSYEQYF. The CDR3 DNA reads as TGCGCCAGCAGCACAGGGACTAGCGGGTACTCCTACGAGCAGTACTTC.

In this sample, this clonotype turned up many times. V gene TRBV11-2 combines with J gene TRBJ1-1; 9 bases align to TRBD1. The CDR3 contains 15 residues. Germline CDR1 reads SGHAT; CDR2 reads FQNNGV. V shed 5 bases, J shed 5 bases, and the junction held 9 bases outside the gene matches. This CDR3 is CASSPQGQGSTEAFF. In DNA, the CDR3 is TGTGCCAGCAGCCCCCAGGGACAGGGATCAACTGAAGCTTTCTTT. Variable domain in full (rest from reference TRBV11-2 and TRBJ1-1): EAGVAQSPRYKIIEKRQSVAFWCNPISGHATLYWYQQILGQGPKLLIQFQNNGVVDDSQLPKDRFSAERLKGVDSTLKIQPAKLEDSAVYLCASSPQGQGSTEAFFGQGTRLTVV.

There are many counts of this clonotype. The V and J genes are TRBV2 and TRBJ2-1; D is uncertain. The germline V and J ends were trimmed by 4 bases and 10 bases, with 11 bases remaining between them. Germline V gives CDR1 SNHLY, CDR2 FYNNEI. The CDR3 sequence is 12 residues long. The CDR3 here is CASSGDSSEQFF. The CDR3 nucleotides read TGTGCCAGCAGTGGGGATAGTAGCGAGCAGTTCTTC.

This clonotype was observed at least ten times. This chain connects TRBV30 to TRBJ2-7; no reliable D call. CDR1 and CDR2 (germline): GTSNPN, SVGIG (reference sequence). V gave up 0 bases and J gave up 2 bases, with 11 bases separating them. This CDR3 has 14 residues. The CDR3 here is CAWSVVGLPYEQYF. The CDR3 DNA sequence: TGTGCCTGGAGTGTAGTAGGCCTCCCCTACGAGCAGTACTTC.

CDR3 sequence (DNA): TGCAGTGCTCCCGACAGGGTCTCTGGAAACACCATATATTTT. It codes for CSAPDRVSGNTIYF. The rearrangement joins TRBV20-1 to TRBJ1-3; 7 positions match TRBD1. CDR3 length: 14 amino acids. The germline CDR1 and CDR2 sequences are DFQATT and SNEGSKA (reference sequence). V lost 5 bases and J lost 0; bases outside the gene matches: 4.

This clonotype was seen many times. The chain combines TRBV5-6 with TRBJ2-1; D ambiguous. V was cut by 5 bases and J by 15 bases, with 15 bases left in between. Germline CDR1 reads SGHDT; CDR2 reads YYEEEE. There are 11 residues in the CDR3. Here the CDR3 reads CASSWQDVRFF. CDR3 bases: TGTGCCAGCAGTTGGCAGGACGTGAGGTTCTTC.

This clonotype was seen many times. V is TRBV5-1 and J is TRBJ2-3; 8 bases match TRBD2. This CDR3 contains 16 residues. Germline V CDR1 and CDR2: SGHRS, YFSETQ. V trimming: 0 bases; J trimming: 0 bases; junction bases outside the gene matches: 3. CDR3 nucleotides: TGCGCCAGCAGCTTGGTCGCGGGGGGTAGCACAGATACGCAGTATTTT. This codes for CASSLVAGGSTDTQYF.

This clonotype was detected a few times. The chain couples TRBV7-6 to TRBJ2-3; 10 bases match TRBD1. This CDR3 is built from 16 residues. CDR1 and CDR2 from the germline V gene are SGHVS and FNYEAQ. The ends lost 6 bases at V and 1 base at J; junction bases unmatched: 7. CDR3 DNA: TGTGCCAGCAGACTGACAGGGGGCGAAGGCACAGATACGCAGTATTTT. It is translated as CASRLTGGEGTDTQYF.

The V and J genes are TRBV19 and TRBJ2-7; D might be TRBD2 (6 bases). Germline CDR1 LNHDA, CDR2 SQIVND (reference sequence). Between the trimmed V and J ends, which lost 5 bases and 3 bases, there was a span of 14 bases. The CDR3 spans 14 residues. CDR3 nucleotides: TGTGCCAGTAGTCCCTCGATTAGCGGCTACGAGCAGTACTTC. Translated: CASSPSISGYEQYF.

In this sample, this clonotype turned up many times. The chain joins TRBV5-1 to TRBJ2-7, with TRBD2 as a possible D gene (5 bases). The CDR3 covers 15 residues. Trimming removed 0 bases from V and 4 bases from J, with 14 bases in between. Germline CDR1 and CDR2: SGHRS and YFSETQ. The CDR3 DNA is TGCGCCAGCAGCTTGGAGTCTGGGCTAGCTTACGAGCAGTACTTC. Translated, it gives CASSLESGLAYEQYF.

This clonotype was found many times. The chain recombines TRBV10-3 with TRBJ2-6; maybe TRBD1 (5 bases). The ends were cut back, 10 bases at V and 0 bases at J, with 13 bases in the middle. Germline V gene sequence: CDR1 ENHRY, CDR2 SYGVKD. The CDR3 is 15 amino acids. Here the CDR3 DNA reads TGTGCCACCAAGAGAGACAGCTCTGGGGCCAACGTCCTGACTTTC. This codes for CATKRDSSGANVLTF.

This clonotype was detected a few times. V and J are TRBV20-1 and TRBJ1-6; 10 nucleotides agree with TRBD1. V trimming: 3 bases; J trimming: 10 bases; junction bases outside the gene matches: 18. The CDR3 contains 18 residues. Germline-derived CDR1 and CDR2 are DFQATT and SNEGSKA (reference sequence). CDR3 amino acids: CSASRPRTGGASASPLHF. The CDR3 DNA is TGCAGTGCTAGTCGCCCGAGGACAGGGGGAGCGTCGGCATCACCCCTCCACTTT.

This clonotype has a count of ten or more. CDR3 loop: CASSSGNRETQYF. The CDR3 nucleotides are TGTGCCAGCAGTTCAGGGAATCGGGAGACCCAGTACTTC. J is TRBJ2-5 and V is TRBV27; TRBD1 might be the D (5 bases). Germline CDR1 MNHEY, CDR2 SMNVEV (reference sequence). V lost 4 bases to trimming and J lost 5 bases, with 11 bases between them. CDR3 size: 13 residues.

In this sample, this clonotype turned up many times. The chain recombines TRBV19 with TRBJ1-5, with unresolved D. Deletions cut 3 bases from V and 0 bases from J, with 18 bases between. The CDR3 is made up of 18 amino acids. Germline CDR1 and CDR2: LNHDA and SQIVND (reference sequence). The CDR3 DNA reads as TGTGCCAGTAGTATTCCGCCGGGTCGGAAGAATAGCAATCAGCCCCAGCATTTT. Its protein is CASSIPPGRKNSNQPQHF.

This clonotype has a count of ten or more. This chain connects TRBV12-3 or TRBV12-4 to TRBJ2-7, with 9 bases lining up with TRBD2. Trimming removed 6 bases from V and 1 base from J; junction bases left unmatched: 7. The length of the CDR3 is 15 residues. Here the CDR3 DNA reads TGTGCCAGCAGAGTTAGCGGGAGTATGTCCTACGAGCAGTACTTC. It yields the protein CASRVSGSMSYEQYF.

This clonotype has only a few counts. The chain joins TRBV5-5 to TRBJ1-2; D is uncertain. V was cut by 2 bases and J by 2 bases, with 10 bases left in between. The germline gives CDR1 SGHKS, CDR2 YYEKEE (reference sequence). The CDR3 loop spans 14 amino acids. The CDR3 here is CASSLSTLNYGYTF. The CDR3, as DNA: TGTGCCAGCAGCTTAAGTACGTTGAACTATGGCTACACCTTC.

This clonotype has a count of ten or more. The gene calls are TRBV12-3 or TRBV12-4 and TRBJ1-3; 8 positions match TRBD1. The V segment lost 3 bases and the J segment 0 bases; nucleotides outside the gene matches: 4. The CDR3 sequence is 16 residues long. CDR3 nucleotides: TGTGCCAGCAGTTTGGCAGGGGGCTTCTCTGGAAACACCATATATTTT. It is translated as CASSLAGGFSGNTIYF.

The table lists this clonotype with many counts. The genes are TRBV10-3 and TRBJ1-3; TRBD1 agrees at 8 bases. This CDR3 comprises 15 residues. With 6 bases clipped from V and 0 bases from J, the junction kept 4 bases outside the gene matches. Germline-derived CDR1 and CDR2 are ENHRY and SYGVKD. The DNA of the CDR3 is TGTGCCATCAGGAAGGGACAGGACTCTGGAAACACCATATATTTT. This gives the protein CAIRKGQDSGNTIYF.